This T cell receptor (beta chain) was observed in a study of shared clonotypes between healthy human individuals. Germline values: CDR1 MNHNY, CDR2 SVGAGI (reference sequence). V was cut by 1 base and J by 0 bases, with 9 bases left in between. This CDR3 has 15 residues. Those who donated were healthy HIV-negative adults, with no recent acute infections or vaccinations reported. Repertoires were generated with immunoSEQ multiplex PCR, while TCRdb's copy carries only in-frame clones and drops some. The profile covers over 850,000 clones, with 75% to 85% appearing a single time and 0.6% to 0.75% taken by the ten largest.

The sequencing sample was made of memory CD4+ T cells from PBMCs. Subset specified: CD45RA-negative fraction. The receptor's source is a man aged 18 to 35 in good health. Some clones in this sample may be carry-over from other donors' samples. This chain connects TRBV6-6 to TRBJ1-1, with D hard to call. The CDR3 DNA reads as TGTGCCAGCAGTTACTTTAACAGAATGAACACTGAAGCTTTCTTT. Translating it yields CASSYFNRMNTEAFF.